These T cell receptor beta chains were read from a single sample in a study of cytomegalovirus exposure and HLA in healthy donors. The table came from immunoSEQ multiplex PCR; TCRdb's copy has only in-frame clones and leaves some out. The sample yields roughly 200,000 clones, approximately 86% seen once. Sequenced material: PBMCs. Source of these receptors: a man aged 25 to 40 in good health and CMV-seropositive. CDR3s include the opening cysteine and the closing phenylalanine or tryptophan. Fields, in order: V gene, J gene, clone size, D gene, CDR3 DNA, CDR3 protein. A D gene is named only where the DNA matches it firmly. Size is stated for part of the rows, as once, few or many counts, or as a class when the clone is expanded.

>TRBV7-2|TRBJ1-2|once|-
TGTGCCAGCAGCTTAGGACGGGGTAACTATGGCTACACCTTC
CASSLGRGNYGYTF
>TRBV9|TRBJ2-3|few|TRBD2
TGTGCCAGCAGCGCCCGAGCGGGGGGGCCAACAGATACGCAGTATTTT
CASSARAGGPTDTQYF
>TRBV7-9|TRBJ1-1|-|-
TGTGCCAGCAGCTTAGTAGGAGATGGGTCCGAAGCTTTCTTT
CASSLVGDGSEAFF
>TRBV10-3|TRBJ2-1|few|TRBD2
TGTGCCATCAGTGAAGTAGCGGGGTCTTACAATGAGCAGTTCTTC
CAISEVAGSYNEQFF
>TRBV7-2|TRBJ2-1|few|TRBD1
TGTGCCAGCAGCCCGACAGGGGGCAGCTTCCAAAGCTCCTACAATGAGCAGTTCTTC
CASSPTGGSFQSSYNEQFF
>TRBV7-3|TRBJ2-1|once|-
TGTGCCAGCAGCCCGGACCTGAATGAGCAGTTCTTC
CASSPDLNEQFF
>TRBV29-1|TRBJ1-2|-|TRBD1
TGCAGCGTTGAAGAAAGACAGGGGAGGATAGTCGGCTACACCTTC
CSVEERQGRIVGYTF
>TRBV11-3|TRBJ1-2|-|TRBD1
TGTGCCAGCAGCTTACGACAGGGACCCTATGGCTACACCTTC
CASSLRQGPYGYTF
>TRBV27|TRBJ2-1|-|TRBD2
TGTGCCAGCAGTTTAATTGGGGTAGCGGGACCCTACAATGAGCAGTTCTTC
CASSLIGVAGPYNEQFF
>TRBV30|TRBJ1-6|-|-
TGTGCCTGGGTAGTTCTTGACGGGTCACCCCTCCACTTT
CAWVVLDGSPLHF
>TRBV11-2|TRBJ1-1|-|-
TGTGCCAGCAGATCTACATTAAACACTGAAGCTTTCTTT
CASRSTLNTEAFF
>TRBV5-1|TRBJ1-2|-|-
TGCGCCAGCAGCTTGGTAGCAGGGTCGAACTATGGCTACACCTTC
CASSLVAGSNYGYTF
>TRBV5-1|TRBJ2-2|-|-
TGCGCCAGCAGCCCGAGGGGGGCAGCCGGGGAGCTGTTTTTT
CASSPRGAAGELFF
>TRBV29-1|TRBJ2-7|-|-
TGCAGCGTGTCCGACACTAGGCAAAACGAGCAGTACTTC
CSVSDTRQNEQYF
>TRBV5-1|TRBJ1-1|-|-
TGCGCCAGCAGCTTGGCCGACACAGGGACGAACACTGAAGCTTTCTTT
CASSLADTGTNTEAFF
>TRBV28|TRBJ2-5|-|TRBD2
TGTGCCACCTACCGTCCTAGCGGGATAAGCCAAGAGACCCAGTACTTC
CATYRPSGISQETQYF
>TRBV21-1|TRBJ1-2|-|-
TGTGCCAGCAGCAAAGTGGTGAGGACAGGCTGTGGCTACACCTTC
CASSKVVRTGCGYTF
>TRBV18|TRBJ1-3|-|TRBD1
TGTGCCAGCTCACCGACAGGGGACCCTGGAAACACCATATATTTT
CASSPTGDPGNTIYF
>TRBV11-3|TRBJ1-1|few|-
TGTGCCAGCAGCTTAGAGGGGATGGGAGACACTGAAGCTTTCTTT
CASSLEGMGDTEAFF
>TRBV4-3|TRBJ2-1|-|-
TGCGCCAGCAGCCAGGAGCCCGGGACTTCAAGGGGCAATGAGCAGTTCTTC
CASSQEPGTSRGNEQFF
>TRBV15|TRBJ2-1|-|TRBD2
TGTGCCACCAGCGGTGGGACTAGCGGGCACAATGAGCAGTTCTTC
CATSGGTSGHNEQFF
>TRBV30|TRBJ1-5|-|TRBD1
TGTGCCACCGACAGGGGTACCAATCAACCCCAGCATTTT
CATDRGTNQPQHF
>TRBV2|TRBJ1-5|few|TRBD1
TGTGCCAGTTCCCGGGACAGGGATCAGCCCCAGCATTTT
CASSRDRDQPQHF
>TRBV27|TRBJ1-3|once|-
TGTGCCAGCAGTCCGCGACCCACCACTGGAAACACCATATATTTT
CASSPRPTTGNTIYF
>TRBV19|TRBJ1-1|-|-
TGTGCCAGTAGTACCGGACGGAACACTGAAGCTTTCTTT
CASSTGRNTEAFF
>TRBV14|TRBJ2-3|-|TRBD2
TGTGCCAGCAGTCCCGGGGGCCCGGGACTAGCGGGAGGAACAGATACGCAGTATTTT
CASSPGGPGLAGGTDTQYF
>TRBV5-4|TRBJ2-7|few|-
TGTGCCAGCAGCCGGTGGGGGTACGAGCAGTACTTC
CASSRWGYEQYF
>TRBV5-1|TRBJ2-3|few|-
TGCGCCAGCAGCTTCCCCGGGAGAAGCACAGATACGCAGTATTTT
CASSFPGRSTDTQYF